There are a few counts of the clone carrying this T cell receptor (beta chain). The source of the sample is a study of human T cells and chemical hapten exposure. Indicated time point: pre-sensitization, week 0. The sample's treatment: therapeutic diphenylcyclopropenone sensitization with weekly scalp DPC. The CDR3 loop spans 15 amino acids. Germline V gives CDR1 SGHAT, CDR2 FQDESV (reference sequence). V lost 3 bases and J lost 1; bases outside the gene matches: 6. TCRdb itself ran the RACE reads through MiXCR, one entry per CDR3 protein. The sample yields 250,000 or so distinct CDR3 sequences, 7.5% to 8% seen once.

The sample consisted of whole blood, taken in connection with sensitization to the hapten diphenylcyclopropenone (DPC). This TCR was sampled from a man aged 18 to 35 with alopecia areata. Some clones in this sample may be carry-over from other donors' samples. This rearrangement joins TRBV11-1 to TRBJ2-7, with TRBD1 identical over 7 bases. The CDR3 is CASSFRQGSSYEQYF. The CDR3 DNA reads as TGTGCCAGCAGCTTCAGACAGGGAAGTTCCTACGAGCAGTACTTC.